This T cell receptor (beta chain) stems from a study of cytomegalovirus exposure and HLA in healthy donors. As for this clone: Its cognate antigen is unknown.

General observations from the study: Highly shared sequence variants in one cluster were likely a sequencing artifact.

Researchers ran the PCR with 60 Vbeta and 13 Jbeta primers. TCRdb's copy holds only in-frame clones and misses some; the assay was immunoSEQ multiplex PCR. The sample consists of under 85,000 clones, 65% to 80% of them appearing once. There are 13 residues in the CDR3. Germline CDR1 SNHLY, CDR2 FYNNEI. V lost 8 bases to trimming and J lost 3 bases, with 10 bases between them. The sample consisted of PBMCs. The chain has TRBV2 and TRBJ2-2; perhaps TRBD2 as D (5 bases). This receptor was obtained from a man aged 35 to 55 in good health and CMV-seropositive. The DNA of the CDR3 is TGTGCCAGCGGAGGACCCTACACCGGGGAGCTGTTTTTT. This encodes CASGGPYTGELFF.